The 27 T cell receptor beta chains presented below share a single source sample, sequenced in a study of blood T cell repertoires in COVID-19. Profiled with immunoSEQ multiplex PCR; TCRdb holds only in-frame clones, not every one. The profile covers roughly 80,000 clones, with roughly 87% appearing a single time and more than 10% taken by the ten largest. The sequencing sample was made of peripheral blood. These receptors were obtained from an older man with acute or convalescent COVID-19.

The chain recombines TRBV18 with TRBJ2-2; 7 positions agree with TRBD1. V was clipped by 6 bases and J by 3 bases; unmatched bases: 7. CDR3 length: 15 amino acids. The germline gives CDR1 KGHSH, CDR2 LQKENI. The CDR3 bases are TGTGCCAGCTCCTACAGGGGTTTGGACACCGGGGAGCTGTTTTTT. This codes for CASSYRGLDTGELFF.

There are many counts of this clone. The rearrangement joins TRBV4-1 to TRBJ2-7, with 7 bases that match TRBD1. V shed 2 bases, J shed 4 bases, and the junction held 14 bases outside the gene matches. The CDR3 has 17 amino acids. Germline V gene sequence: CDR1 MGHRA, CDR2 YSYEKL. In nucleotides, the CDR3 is TGCGCCAGCAGCCAAACTATCACTAGGGGGCAATCATACGAGCAGTACTTC. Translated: CASSQTITRGQSYEQYF.

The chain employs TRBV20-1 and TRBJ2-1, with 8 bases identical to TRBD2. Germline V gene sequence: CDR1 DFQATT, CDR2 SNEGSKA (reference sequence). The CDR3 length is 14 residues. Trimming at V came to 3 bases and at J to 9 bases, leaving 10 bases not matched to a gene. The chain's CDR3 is CSASFPGGHFEQFF. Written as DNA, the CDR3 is TGCAGTGCTAGTTTTCCGGGGGGGCATTTTGAGCAGTTCTTC.

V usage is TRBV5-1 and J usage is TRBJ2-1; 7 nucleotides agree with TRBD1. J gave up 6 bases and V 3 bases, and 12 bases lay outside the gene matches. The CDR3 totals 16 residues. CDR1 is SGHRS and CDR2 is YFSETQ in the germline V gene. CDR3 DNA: TGCGCCAGCAGCTCAGGGGACAGCCCCATAGGCAATGAGCAGTTCTTC. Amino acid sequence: CASSSGDSPIGNEQFF.

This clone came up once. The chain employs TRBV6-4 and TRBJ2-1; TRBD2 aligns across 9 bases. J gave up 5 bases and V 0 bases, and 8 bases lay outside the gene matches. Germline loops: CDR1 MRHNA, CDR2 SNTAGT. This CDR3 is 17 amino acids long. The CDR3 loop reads CASSDSFSPSGDNEQFF. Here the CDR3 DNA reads TGTGCCAGCAGTGACTCTTTTTCCCCTAGCGGGGACAATGAGCAGTTCTTC.

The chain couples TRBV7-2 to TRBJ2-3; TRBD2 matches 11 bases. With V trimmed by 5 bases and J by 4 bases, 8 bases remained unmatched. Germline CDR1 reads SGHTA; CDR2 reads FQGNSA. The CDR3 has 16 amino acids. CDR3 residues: CASSRQPGLAADTQYF. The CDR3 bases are TGTGCCAGCAGCAGGCAACCGGGACTAGCGGCAGATACGCAGTATTTT. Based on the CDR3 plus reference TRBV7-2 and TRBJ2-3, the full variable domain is GAGVSQSPSNKVTEKGKDVELRCDPISGHTALYWYRQSLGQGLEFLIYFQGNSAPDKSGLPSDRFSAERTGGSVSTLTIQRTQQEDSAVYLCASSRQPGLAADTQYFGPGTRLTVL.

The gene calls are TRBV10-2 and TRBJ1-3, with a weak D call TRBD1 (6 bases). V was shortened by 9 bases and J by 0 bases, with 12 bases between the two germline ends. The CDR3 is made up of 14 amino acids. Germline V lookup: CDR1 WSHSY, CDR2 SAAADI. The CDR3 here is CASTAGVSGNTIYF. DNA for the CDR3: TGCGCCAGTACCGCAGGGGTCTCTGGAAACACCATATATTTT.

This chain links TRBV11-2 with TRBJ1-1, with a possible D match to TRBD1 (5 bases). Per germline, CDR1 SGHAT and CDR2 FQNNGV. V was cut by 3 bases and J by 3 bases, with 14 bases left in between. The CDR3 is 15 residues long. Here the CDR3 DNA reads TGTGCCAGCAGCTTGTTGGGGGGTGGCGACACTGAAGCTTTCTTT. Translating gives CASSLLGGGDTEAFF.

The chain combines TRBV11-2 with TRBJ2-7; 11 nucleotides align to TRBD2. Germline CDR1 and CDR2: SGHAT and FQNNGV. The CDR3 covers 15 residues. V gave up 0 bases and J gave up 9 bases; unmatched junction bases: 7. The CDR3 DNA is TGTGCCAGCAGCTTAGATATTAGCGGGGGGGCCCGGCAGTACTTC. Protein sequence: CASSLDISGGARQYF.

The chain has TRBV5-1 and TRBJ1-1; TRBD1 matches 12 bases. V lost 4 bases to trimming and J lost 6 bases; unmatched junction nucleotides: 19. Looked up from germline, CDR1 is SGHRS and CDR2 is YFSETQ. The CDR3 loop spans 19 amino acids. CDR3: CASSLGAGTGGSRGSEAFF. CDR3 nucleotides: TGCGCCAGCAGCCTTGGAGCCGGGACAGGGGGCTCTCGCGGGTCTGAAGCTTTCTTT.

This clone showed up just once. The CDR3 protein is CASSLTLQGRGTEAFF. For the CDR3, the DNA is TGTGCCAGCAGCCTCACCCTACAGGGAAGGGGGACTGAAGCTTTCTTT. The chain employs TRBV27 and TRBJ1-1; possible D gene TRBD1, 6 bases. Trimming cost V 6 bases and J 5 bases, with 22 bases left between them. This CDR3 comprises 16 residues. Germline CDR1 and CDR2: MNHEY and SMNVEV (reference sequence).

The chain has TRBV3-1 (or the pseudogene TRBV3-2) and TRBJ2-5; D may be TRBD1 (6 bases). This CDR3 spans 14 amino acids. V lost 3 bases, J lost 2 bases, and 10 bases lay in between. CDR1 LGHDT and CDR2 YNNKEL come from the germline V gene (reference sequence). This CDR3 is CASSQRTEQETQYF. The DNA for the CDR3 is TGTGCCAGCAGCCAGCGGACAGAACAAGAGACCCAGTACTTC.

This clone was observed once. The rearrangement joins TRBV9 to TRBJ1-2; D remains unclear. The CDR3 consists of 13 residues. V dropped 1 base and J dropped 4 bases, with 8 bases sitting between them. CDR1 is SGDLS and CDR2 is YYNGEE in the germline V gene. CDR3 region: CASSVTGSYGYTF. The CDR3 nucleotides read TGTGCCAGCAGCGTAACCGGGTCCTATGGCTACACCTTC.

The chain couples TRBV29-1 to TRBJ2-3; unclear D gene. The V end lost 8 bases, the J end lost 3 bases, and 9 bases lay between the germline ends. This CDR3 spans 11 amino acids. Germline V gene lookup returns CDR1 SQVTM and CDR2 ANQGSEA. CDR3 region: CSTRRTDTQYF. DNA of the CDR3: TGCAGCACCCGCCGGACAGATACGCAGTATTTT.

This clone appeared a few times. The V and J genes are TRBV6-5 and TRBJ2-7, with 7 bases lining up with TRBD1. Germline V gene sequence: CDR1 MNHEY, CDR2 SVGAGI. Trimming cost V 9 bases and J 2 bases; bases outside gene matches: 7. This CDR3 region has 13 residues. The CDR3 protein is CASYNGQAYEQYF. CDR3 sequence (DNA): TGTGCCAGTTACAACGGACAGGCCTACGAGCAGTACTTC.

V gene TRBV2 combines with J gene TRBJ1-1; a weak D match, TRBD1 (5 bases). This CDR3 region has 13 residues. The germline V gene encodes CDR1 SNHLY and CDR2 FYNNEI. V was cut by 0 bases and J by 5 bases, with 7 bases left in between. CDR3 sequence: CASSEASGTEAFF. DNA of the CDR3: TGTGCCAGCAGTGAAGCATCAGGGACTGAAGCTTTCTTT. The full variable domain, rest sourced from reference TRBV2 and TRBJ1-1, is EPEVTQTPSHQVTQMGQEVILRCVPISNHLYFYWYRQILGQKVEFLVSFYNNEISEKSEIFDDQFSVERPDGSNFTLKIRSTKLEDSAMYFCASSEASGTEAFFGQGTRLTVV.

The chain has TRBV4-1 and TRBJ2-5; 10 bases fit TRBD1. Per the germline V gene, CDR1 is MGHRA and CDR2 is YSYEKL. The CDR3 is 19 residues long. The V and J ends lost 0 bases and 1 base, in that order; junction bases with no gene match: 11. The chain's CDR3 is CASSQDGSGTGELQETQYF. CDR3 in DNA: TGCGCCAGCAGCCAAGATGGGAGCGGGACAGGGGAACTCCAAGAGACCCAGTACTTC.

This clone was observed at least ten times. The DNA of the CDR3 is TGTGCCAGCAGCAAAATGGTTGCCCGGGACAGGACCTTCGAGCAGTACTTC. It yields the protein CASSKMVARDRTFEQYF. The V call is TRBV21-1, the J call TRBJ2-7; TRBD1 reflects the table's D call only, with no check against the DNA. TRBV21-1 is labeled a pseudogene. CDR3 size: 17 residues.

CDR3 residues: CASRPDRIDYEKLFF. CDR3 DNA: TGTGCCAGCAGGCCCGACAGGATCGACTATGAAAAACTGTTTTTT. The genes are TRBV6-6 and TRBJ1-4; maybe TRBD1 (6 bases). Between the trimmed V and J ends, which lost 6 bases and 6 bases, there was a span of 17 bases. The CDR3 sequence is 15 residues long. CDR1 and CDR2 from the germline V gene are MNHNY and SVGAGI (reference sequence).

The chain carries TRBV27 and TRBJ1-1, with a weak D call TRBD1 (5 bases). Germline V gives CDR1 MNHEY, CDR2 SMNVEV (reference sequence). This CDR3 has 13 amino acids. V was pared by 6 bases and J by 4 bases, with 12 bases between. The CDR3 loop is CASRDTGFTEAFF. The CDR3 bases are TGTGCCAGCAGAGACACAGGTTTCACTGAAGCTTTCTTT.

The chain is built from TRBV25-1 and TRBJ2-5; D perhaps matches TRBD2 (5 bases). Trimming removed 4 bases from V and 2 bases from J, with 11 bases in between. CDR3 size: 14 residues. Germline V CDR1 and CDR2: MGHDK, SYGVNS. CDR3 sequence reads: CASSGSGGQETQYF. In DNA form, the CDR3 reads TGTGCCAGCAGTGGAAGCGGTGGACAAGAGACCCAGTACTTC.

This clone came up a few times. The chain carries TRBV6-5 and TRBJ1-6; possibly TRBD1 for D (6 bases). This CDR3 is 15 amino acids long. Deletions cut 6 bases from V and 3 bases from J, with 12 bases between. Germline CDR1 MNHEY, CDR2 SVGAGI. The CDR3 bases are TGTGCCAGCAGATCGACAGGCCTCTATAATTCACCCCTCCACTTT. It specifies CASRSTGLYNSPLHF.

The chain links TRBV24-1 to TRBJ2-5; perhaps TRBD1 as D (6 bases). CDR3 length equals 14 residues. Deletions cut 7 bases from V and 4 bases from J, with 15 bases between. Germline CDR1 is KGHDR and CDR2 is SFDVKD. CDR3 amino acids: CATSASGVGETQYF. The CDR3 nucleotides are TGTGCCACCAGCGCCTCAGGGGTGGGAGAGACCCAGTACTTC.

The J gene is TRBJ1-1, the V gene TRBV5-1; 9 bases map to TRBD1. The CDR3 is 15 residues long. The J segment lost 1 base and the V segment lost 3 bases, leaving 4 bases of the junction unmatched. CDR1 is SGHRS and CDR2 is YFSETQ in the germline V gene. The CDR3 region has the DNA TGCGCCAGCAGCTCGGACAGGGGCCCGAACACTGAAGCTTTCTTT. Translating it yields CASSSDRGPNTEAFF.

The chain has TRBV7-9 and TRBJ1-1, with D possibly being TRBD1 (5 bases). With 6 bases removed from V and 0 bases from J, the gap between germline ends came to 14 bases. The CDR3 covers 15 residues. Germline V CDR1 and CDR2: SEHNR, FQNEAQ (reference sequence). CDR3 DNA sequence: TGTGCCAGCAGGGCAGGGAGGGTAATGAACACTGAAGCTTTCTTT. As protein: CASRAGRVMNTEAFF.

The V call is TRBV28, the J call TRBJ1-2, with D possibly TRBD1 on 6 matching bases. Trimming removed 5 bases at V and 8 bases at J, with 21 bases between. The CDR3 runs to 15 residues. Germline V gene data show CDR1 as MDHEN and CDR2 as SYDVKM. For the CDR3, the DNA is TGTGCCAGCAGTAGTCAGGGGAGTGGATCCCTCGGCTACACCTTC. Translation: CASSSQGSGSLGYTF.

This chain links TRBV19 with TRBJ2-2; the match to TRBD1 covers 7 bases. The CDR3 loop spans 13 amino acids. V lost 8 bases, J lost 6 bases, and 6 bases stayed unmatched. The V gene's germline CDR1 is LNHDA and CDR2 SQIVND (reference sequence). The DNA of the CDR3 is TGTGCCAGTGGGTACAGGGGCCCCGGGGAGCTGTTTTTT. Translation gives CASGYRGPGELFF. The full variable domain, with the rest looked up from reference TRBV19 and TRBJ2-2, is DGGITQSPKYLFRKEGQNVTLSCEQNLNHDAMYWYRQDPGQGLRLIYYSQIVNDFQKGDIAEGYSVSREKKESFPLTVTSAQKNPTAFYLCASGYRGPGELFFGEGSRLTVL.